The present entry profiles one T cell receptor (beta chain) with its context. Its antigen remains unidentified. No base qualities exist here, and no much larger clone lies one base off it. This sample was taken from a study of CD8 T cells in Susac syndrome (dated by TCRdb to between 2019 and 2020). In terms of the full investigation: The study used repertoire sequencing to test whether antigen drove CD8+ T cell activation and differentiation in Susac syndrome. The clonality of the CD8+ T cell repertoire was compared across more than 9 healthy donors, roughly 14 Susac syndrome patients and 15 multiple sclerosis patients.

Peripheral blood CD8+ and CD4+ T cells from healthy donors, Susac syndrome patients and multiple sclerosis patients were profiled by high-throughput TCR beta sequencing. The multiple sclerosis controls were treatment-naive patients who had stable or active relapsing-remitting disease and met the revised McDonald criteria. Bulk CD8+ and CD4+ T cells were purified by magnetic negative isolation, whereas CD8+ TEMRA cells were enriched by FACS. Blood was collected in EDTA tubes and processed within 24 hours, with PBMCs isolated through density gradient centrifugation. PBMCs intended for TCR sequencing were cryopreserved in liquid nitrogen and were subsequently thawed in a 37 degrees C water bath. The sorted or isolated CD4+, CD8+ and CD8+ TEMRA cells had a purity of 90% or higher. RNA was extracted using the RNeasy kit, and 0.5 to 1 microgram was reverse transcribed with random hexamers. The immunoSEQ multiplex PCR assay, covering 54 Vbeta and 13 Jbeta segments, was used to amplify TCR beta CDR3 regions. To correct PCR amplification bias, a synthetic template baseline was used for both primer optimization and computational correction. In the source study's methods: Reads were annotated to V, D and J genes according to IMGT and were analyzed with immunoSEQ Analyzer, with only productive sequences retained. To calculate clonality, Shannon entropy was normalized by log2 of the number of productive unique sequences and then subtracted from one. For each patient and control, public and private clones were evaluated within the 100 most prevalent clones. Clones were defined as Susac-specific when absent from the healthy and MS cohorts, from over 950 published viral clones and from other ImmuneACCESS disease sequences. TCRdb passed the public sequencing reads through fastp at Q25 and MiXCR, retaining productive beta sequences. Each entry merges the rows of one CDR3 protein and shows their most common DNA and genes. These V and J calls originate from TCRdb's pipeline instead of the authors' own analysis. The table for this sample lists about 280,000 distinct CDR3 sequences; approximately 85% of them were counted only once. The leading ten clones occupy approximately 0.11% of the sample.

The CDR3 measures 13 amino acids from cysteine to phenylalanine. The CDR3 DNA has 39 bases and is translated from base 1. V is cut back by 7 bases and J by 7 bases, with 12 bases in the junction unmatched. Reading the germline V gene gives CDR1 SQVTM and CDR2 ANQGSEA. General conclusions and limits of the study: The number of individuals in the TCR sequencing and HLA analysis was recognized as being relatively small.

The specimen sequenced was CD8+ T cells from PBMCs. The clonotype comes from a human donor with multiple sclerosis. Rearrangement joined TRBV29-1 to TRBJ1-2; TRBD1 fits 7 bases in the junction. The DNA reads as follows: TGCAGCGCCTGGACAGGAATAGGGGGTGGCTACACCTTC. It translates as CSAWTGIGGGYTF.